What follows is one TCR beta chain and its context. Its target is not known. The method was immunoSEQ multiplex PCR; TCRdb's version includes in-frame clones alone and lacks a portion of them. The sample lists 95,000 to 150,000 clones, more than 75% occurring once. These data are taken from a study of T cell responses to AZD1222 COVID-19 vaccine. At the level of the study: Pooling covered second doses at about 4 or about 12 weeks. Study-level results: Repertoires were obtained solely post-peak T cell response. Recipients of AZD1222 seropositive at baseline numbered only 5 or 6. Females outnumbered males among donors, who were mostly white British; clonal diversity was possibly underestimated.

The V gene's germline CDR1 is SGHTA and CDR2 FQGNSA. The CDR3 is made up of 15 amino acids. V shed 1 base, J shed 7 bases, and the junction held 6 bases outside the gene matches. The clonotype was recovered from an adult in good health. The material sequenced was peripheral blood, taken on day 0 of AZD1222 vaccination. The V call is TRBV7-2, the J call TRBJ1-2, with 10 bases matching TRBD1. This CDR3 reads CASSLGLGQGFGYTF. The CDR3 bases are TGTGCCAGCAGCTTAGGTCTGGGACAGGGGTTTGGCTACACCTTC.